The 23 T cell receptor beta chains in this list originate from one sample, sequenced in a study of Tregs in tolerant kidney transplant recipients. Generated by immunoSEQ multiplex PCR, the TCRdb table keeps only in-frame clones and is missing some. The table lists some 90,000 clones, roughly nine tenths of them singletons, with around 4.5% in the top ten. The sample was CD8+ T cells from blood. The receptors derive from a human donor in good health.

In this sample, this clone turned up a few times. In nucleotides, the CDR3 is TGTGCCAGTAGTATAGATGGTGCGCGTGAAGCTTTCTTT. As protein: CASSIDGAREAFF. The chain combines TRBV19 with TRBJ1-1; no clear D. From germline, CDR1 is LNHDA and CDR2 SQIVND (reference sequence). The CDR3 length is 13 residues. The germline V and J ends were trimmed by 0 bases and 7 bases, with 9 bases remaining between them.

The CDR3 DNA sequence: TGTGCCAGCAGCGAGAGGACAGGGGCACAGAGAAATTCACCCCTCCACTTT. It yields the protein CASSERTGAQRNSPLHF. This chain uses TRBV9 with TRBJ1-6; 9 bases map to TRBD1. In germline, CDR1 is SGDLS, CDR2 YYNGEE. The CDR3 has 17 amino acids. The V and J ends lost 3 bases and 7 bases, in that order; junction bases with no gene match: 11.

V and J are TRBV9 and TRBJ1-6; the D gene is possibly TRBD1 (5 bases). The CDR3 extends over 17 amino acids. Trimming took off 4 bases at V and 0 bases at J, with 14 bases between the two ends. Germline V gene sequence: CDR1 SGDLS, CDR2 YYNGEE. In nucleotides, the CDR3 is TGTGCCAGCAGCCCGGGGACCGAGAGCTCCTATAATTCACCCCTCCACTTT. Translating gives CASSPGTESSYNSPLHF.

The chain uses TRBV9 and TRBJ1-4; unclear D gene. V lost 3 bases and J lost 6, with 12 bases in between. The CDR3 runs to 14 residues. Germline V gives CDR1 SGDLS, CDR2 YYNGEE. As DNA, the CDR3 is TGTGCCAGCAGCGCCGTCGGCGGGGATGAAAAACTGTTTTTT. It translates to CASSAVGGDEKLFF.

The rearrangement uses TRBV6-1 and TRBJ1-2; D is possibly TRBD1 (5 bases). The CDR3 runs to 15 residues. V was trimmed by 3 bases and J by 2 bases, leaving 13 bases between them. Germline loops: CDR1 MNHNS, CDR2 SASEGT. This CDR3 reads CASSDNQGENYGYTF. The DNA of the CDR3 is TGTGCCAGCAGTGATAACCAGGGAGAGAACTATGGCTACACCTTC.

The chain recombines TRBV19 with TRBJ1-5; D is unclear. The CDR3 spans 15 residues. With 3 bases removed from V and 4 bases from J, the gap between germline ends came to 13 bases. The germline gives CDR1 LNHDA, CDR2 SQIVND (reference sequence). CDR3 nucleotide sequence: TGTGCCAGTAGTATCTACCGGGATCAGAATCAGCCCCAGCATTTT. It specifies CASSIYRDQNQPQHF.

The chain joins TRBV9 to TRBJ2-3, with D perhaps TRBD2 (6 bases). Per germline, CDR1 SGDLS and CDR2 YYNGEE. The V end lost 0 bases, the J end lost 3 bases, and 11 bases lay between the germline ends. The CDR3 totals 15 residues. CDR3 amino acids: CASSVGWRVTDTQYF. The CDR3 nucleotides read TGTGCCAGCAGCGTAGGTTGGAGGGTTACAGATACGCAGTATTTT.

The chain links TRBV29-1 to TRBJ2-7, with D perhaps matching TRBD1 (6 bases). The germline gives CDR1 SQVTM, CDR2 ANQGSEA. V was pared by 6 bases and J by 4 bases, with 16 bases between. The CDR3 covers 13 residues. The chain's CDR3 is CSVSKDSTYEQYF. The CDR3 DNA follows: TGCAGCGTCTCCAAGGACAGCACTTACGAGCAGTACTTC.

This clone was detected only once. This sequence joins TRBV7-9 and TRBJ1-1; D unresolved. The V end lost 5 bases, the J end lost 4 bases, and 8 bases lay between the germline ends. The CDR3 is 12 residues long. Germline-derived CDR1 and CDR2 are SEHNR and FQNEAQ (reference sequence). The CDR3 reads CASSLSATEAFF. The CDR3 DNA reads TGTGCCAGCAGCCTTTCCGCCACTGAAGCTTTCTTT.

CDR3 in DNA: TGCGCCAGCAGCGAGCCACCCCCAACTCCCGACAGTGCAAACTCCTACGAGCAGTACTTC. This sequence encodes CASSEPPPTPDSANSYEQYF. The chain links TRBV5-1 to TRBJ2-7; D is possibly TRBD1 (5 bases). The CDR3 consists of 20 residues. Germline V CDR1 and CDR2: SGHRS, YFSETQ. The germline V and J ends were trimmed by 4 bases and 0 bases, with 29 bases remaining between them.

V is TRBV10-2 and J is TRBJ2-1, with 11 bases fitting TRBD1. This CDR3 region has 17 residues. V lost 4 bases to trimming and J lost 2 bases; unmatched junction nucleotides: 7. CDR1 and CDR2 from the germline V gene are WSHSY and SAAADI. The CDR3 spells CASSARGTGGAYNEQFF. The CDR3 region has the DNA TGCGCCAGCAGTGCGCGTGGGACAGGGGGAGCCTACAATGAGCAGTTCTTC.

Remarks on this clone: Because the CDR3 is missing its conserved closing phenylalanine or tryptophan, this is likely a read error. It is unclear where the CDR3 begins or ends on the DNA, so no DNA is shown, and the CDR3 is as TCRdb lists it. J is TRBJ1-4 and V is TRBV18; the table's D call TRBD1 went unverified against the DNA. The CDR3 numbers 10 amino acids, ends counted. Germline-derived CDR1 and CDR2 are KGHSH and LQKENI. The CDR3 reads CASSPLGHPD.

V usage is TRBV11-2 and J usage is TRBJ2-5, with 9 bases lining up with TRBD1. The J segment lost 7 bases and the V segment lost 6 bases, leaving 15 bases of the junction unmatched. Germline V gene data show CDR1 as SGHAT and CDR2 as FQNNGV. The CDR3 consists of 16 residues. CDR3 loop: CASRPGTGIFLGTQYF. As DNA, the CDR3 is TGTGCCAGCAGACCTGGGACAGGGATCTTTTTGGGGACCCAGTACTTC.

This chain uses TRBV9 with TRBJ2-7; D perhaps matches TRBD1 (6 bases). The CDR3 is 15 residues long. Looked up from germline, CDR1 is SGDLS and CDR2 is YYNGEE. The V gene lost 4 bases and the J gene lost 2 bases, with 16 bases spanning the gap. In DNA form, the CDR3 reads TGTGCCAGCAGCCTGGGGGTTCAGGGGCCCTACGAGCAGTACTTC. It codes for CASSLGVQGPYEQYF.

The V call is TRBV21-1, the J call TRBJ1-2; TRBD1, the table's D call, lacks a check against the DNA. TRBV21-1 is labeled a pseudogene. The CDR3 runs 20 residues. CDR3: CASSKETDGFLGGRAYGYTF. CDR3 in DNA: TGTGCCAGCAGCAAAGAGACGGATGGCTTTCTAGGGGGCCGGGCCTATGGCTACACCTTC.

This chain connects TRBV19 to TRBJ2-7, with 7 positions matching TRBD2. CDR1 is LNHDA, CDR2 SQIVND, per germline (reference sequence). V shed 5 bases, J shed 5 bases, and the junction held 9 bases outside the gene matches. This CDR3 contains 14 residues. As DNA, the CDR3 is TGTGCCAGTAGTGCCCCGGGGCGGGAGAACGAGCAGTACTTC. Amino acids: CASSAPGRENEQYF.

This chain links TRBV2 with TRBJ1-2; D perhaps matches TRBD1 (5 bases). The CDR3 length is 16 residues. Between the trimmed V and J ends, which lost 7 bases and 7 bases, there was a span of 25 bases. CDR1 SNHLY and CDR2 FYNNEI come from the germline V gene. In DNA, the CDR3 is TGTGCCAGCATCGGGGCGATATGGGGAGGGCGATTTGGCTACACCTTC. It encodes CASIGAIWGGRFGYTF.

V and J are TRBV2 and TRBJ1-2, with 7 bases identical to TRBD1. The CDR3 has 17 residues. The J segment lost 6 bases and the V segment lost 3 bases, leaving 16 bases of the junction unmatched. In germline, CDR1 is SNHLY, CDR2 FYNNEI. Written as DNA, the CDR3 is TGTGCCAGCAGTGAGGGGTTGATGGCAGGGGGGTCGGATGGCTACACCTTC. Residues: CASSEGLMAGGSDGYTF.

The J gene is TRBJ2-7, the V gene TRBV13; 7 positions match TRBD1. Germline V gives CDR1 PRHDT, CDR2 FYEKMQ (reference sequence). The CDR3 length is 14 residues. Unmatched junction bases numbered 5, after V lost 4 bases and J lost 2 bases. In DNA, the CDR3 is TGTGCCAGCAGCTCCCGGGACAGCGCCTACGAGCAGTACTTC. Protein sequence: CASSSRDSAYEQYF.

CDR3 DNA sequence: TGCAGCGTTGAACGGACAGGGGGCTCCTACGAGCAGTACTTC. It encodes CSVERTGGSYEQYF. The chain is built from TRBV29-1 and TRBJ2-7; 10 bases match TRBD1. V dropped 2 bases and J dropped 0; count of bases not matched to a gene: 1. Per germline, CDR1 SQVTM and CDR2 ANQGSEA. This CDR3 has 14 amino acids.

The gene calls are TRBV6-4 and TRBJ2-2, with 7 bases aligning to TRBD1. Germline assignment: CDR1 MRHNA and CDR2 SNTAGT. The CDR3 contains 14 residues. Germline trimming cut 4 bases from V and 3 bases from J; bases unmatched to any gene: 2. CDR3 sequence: CASSAGQYTGELFF. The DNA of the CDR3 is TGTGCCAGCAGTGCGGGACAGTACACCGGGGAGCTGTTTTTT.

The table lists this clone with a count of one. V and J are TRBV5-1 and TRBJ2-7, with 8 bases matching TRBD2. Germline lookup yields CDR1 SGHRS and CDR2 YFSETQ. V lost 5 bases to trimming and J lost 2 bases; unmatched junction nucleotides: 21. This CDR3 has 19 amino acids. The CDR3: CASRDDLGVFAGGTYEQYF. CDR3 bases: TGCGCCAGCAGGGATGATTTAGGGGTCTTCGCGGGAGGCACCTACGAGCAGTACTTC.

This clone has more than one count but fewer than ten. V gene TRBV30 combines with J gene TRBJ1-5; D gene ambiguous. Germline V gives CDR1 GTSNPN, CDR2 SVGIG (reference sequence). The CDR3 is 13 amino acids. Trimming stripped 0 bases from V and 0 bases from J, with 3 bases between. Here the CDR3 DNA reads TGTGCCTGGAGTGTGAGTAGCAATCAGCCCCAGCATTTT. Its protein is CAWSVSSNQPQHF.